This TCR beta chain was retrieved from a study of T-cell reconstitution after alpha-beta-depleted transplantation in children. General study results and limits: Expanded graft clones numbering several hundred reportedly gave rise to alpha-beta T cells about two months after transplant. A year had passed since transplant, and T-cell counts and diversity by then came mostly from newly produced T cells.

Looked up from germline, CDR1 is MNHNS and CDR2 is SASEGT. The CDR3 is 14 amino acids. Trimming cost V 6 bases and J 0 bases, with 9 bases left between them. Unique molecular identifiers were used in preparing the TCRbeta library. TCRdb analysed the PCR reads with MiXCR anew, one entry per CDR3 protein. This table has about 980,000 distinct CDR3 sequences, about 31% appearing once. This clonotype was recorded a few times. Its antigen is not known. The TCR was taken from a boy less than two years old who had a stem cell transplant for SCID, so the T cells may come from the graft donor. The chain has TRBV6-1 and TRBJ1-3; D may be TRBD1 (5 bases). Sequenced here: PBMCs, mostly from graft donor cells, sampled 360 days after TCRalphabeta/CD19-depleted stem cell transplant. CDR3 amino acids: CASSPQASGNTIYF. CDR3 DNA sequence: TGTGCCAGCAGCCCACAGGCCTCTGGAAACACCATATATTTT.